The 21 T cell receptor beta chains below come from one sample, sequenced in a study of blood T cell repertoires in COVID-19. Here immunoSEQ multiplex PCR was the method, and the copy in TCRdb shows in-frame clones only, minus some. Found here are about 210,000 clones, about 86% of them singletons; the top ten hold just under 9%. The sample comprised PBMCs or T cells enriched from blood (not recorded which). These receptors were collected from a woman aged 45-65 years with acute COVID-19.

In nucleotides, the CDR3 is TGTGCCAGCAGCCTACGGGAGGGGCTCCGCCAAGAGACCCAGTACTTC. Its translation is CASSLREGLRQETQYF. The V gene is TRBV7-8, the J gene TRBJ2-5; 8 nucleotides match TRBD2. Germline V gene data show CDR1 as SGHVS and CDR2 as FQNEAQ. This CDR3 contains 16 residues. With V trimmed by 5 bases and J by 1 base, 9 bases remained unmatched.

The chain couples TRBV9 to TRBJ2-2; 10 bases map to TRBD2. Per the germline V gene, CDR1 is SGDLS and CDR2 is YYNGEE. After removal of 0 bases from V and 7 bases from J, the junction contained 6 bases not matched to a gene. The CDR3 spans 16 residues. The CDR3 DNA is TGTGCCAGCAGCGTAGGATTAGCGGGAGGTGTCGGGGAGCTGTTTTTT. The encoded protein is CASSVGLAGGVGELFF.

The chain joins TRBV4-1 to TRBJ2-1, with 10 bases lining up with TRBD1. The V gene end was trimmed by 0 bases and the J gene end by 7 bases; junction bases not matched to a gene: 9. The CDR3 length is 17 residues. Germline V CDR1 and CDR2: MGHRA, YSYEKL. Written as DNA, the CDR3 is TGCGCCAGCAGCCAAGAGGGGACAGGGGCATTAACAAATGAGCAGTTCTTC. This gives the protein CASSQEGTGALTNEQFF.

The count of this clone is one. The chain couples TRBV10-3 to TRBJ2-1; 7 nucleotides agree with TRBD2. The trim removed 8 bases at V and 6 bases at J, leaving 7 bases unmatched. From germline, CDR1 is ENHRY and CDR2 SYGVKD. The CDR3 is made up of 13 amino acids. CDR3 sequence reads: CAIGAGVGNEQFF. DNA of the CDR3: TGTGCCATCGGGGCGGGAGTCGGCAATGAGCAGTTCTTC.

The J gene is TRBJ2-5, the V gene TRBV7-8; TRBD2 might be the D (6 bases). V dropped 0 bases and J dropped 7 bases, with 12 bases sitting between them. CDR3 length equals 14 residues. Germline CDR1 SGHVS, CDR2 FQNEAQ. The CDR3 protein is CASSLARGGWTQYF. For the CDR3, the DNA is TGTGCCAGCAGCTTAGCCCGTGGGGGGTGGACCCAGTACTTC.

The CDR3 loop reads CASTQGGQYQETQYF. The CDR3 coding sequence is TGTGCCAGCACACAGGGGGGCCAGTACCAAGAGACCCAGTACTTC. The chain uses TRBV5-4 and TRBJ2-5; TRBD1 matches 8 bases. Trimming cost V 6 bases and J 0 bases; bases outside gene matches: 7. The CDR3 has 15 amino acids. CDR1 SGHNT and CDR2 YYREEE come from the germline V gene (reference sequence).

CDR3 sequence (DNA): TGTGCCAGCAGCAAGAGGACAGGGGGAGACCAAGAGACCCAGTACTTC. The encoded protein is CASSKRTGGDQETQYF. This chain connects TRBV7-9 to TRBJ2-5, with 10 bases aligning to TRBD1. Unmatched junction bases numbered 6, after V lost 5 bases and J lost 0 bases. The CDR3 is made up of 16 amino acids. Germline V CDR1 and CDR2: SEHNR, FQNEAQ (reference sequence).

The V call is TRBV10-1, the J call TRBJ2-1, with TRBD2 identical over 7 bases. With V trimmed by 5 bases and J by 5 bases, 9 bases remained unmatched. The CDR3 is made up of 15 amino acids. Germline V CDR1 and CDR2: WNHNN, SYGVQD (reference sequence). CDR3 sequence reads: CASSPWGGENNEQFF. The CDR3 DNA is TGCGCCAGCAGTCCTTGGGGGGGGGAGAACAATGAGCAGTTCTTC.

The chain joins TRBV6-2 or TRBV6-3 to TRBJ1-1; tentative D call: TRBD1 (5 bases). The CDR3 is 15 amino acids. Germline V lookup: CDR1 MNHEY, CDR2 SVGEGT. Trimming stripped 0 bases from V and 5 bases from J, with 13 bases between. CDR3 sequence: CASSYSNQGWTEAFF. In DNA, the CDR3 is TGTGCCAGCAGTTACTCGAATCAGGGATGGACTGAAGCTTTCTTT.

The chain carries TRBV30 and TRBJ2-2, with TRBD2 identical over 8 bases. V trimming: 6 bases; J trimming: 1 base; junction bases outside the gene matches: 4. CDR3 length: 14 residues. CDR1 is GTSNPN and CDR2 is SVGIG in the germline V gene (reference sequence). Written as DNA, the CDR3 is TGTGCCTGCCAGCGGGGGAGGAACACCGGGGAGCTGTTTTTT. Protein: CACQRGRNTGELFF.

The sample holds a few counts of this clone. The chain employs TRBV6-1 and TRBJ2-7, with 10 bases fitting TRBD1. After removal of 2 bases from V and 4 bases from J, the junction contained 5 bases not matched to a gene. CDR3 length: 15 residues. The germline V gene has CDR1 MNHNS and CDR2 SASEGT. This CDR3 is CASSERWTGGYEQYF. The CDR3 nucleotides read TGTGCCAGCAGTGAAAGGTGGACAGGGGGTTACGAGCAGTACTTC.

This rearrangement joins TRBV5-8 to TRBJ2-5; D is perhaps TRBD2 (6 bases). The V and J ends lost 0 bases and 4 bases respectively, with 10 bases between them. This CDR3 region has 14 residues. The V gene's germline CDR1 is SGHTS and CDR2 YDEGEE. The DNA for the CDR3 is TGTGCCAGCAGCTTGGGTCGGGGGAGAGAGACCCAGTACTTC. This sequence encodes CASSLGRGRETQYF.

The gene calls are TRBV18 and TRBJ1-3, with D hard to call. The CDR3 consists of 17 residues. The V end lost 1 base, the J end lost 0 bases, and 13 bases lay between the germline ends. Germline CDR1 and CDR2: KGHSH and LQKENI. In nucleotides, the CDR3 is TGTGCCAGCTCACCACGGGCCACTGGCAGCTCTGGAAACACCATATATTTT. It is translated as CASSPRATGSSGNTIYF. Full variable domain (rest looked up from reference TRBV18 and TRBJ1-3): NAGVMQNPRHLVRRRGQEARLRCSPMKGHSHVYWYRQLPEEGLKFMVYLQKENIIDESGMPKERFSAEFPKEGPSILRIQQVVRGDSAAYFCASSPRATGSSGNTIYFGEGSWLTVV.

CDR3 region: CASSNRQGNQPQHF. The CDR3 DNA reads as TGTGCCAGCAGCAACCGACAGGGAAATCAGCCCCAGCATTTT. This rearrangement joins TRBV28 to TRBJ1-5; 7 nucleotides match TRBD1. The V gene end was trimmed by 6 bases and the J gene end by 4 bases; junction bases not matched to a gene: 6. The CDR3 sequence is 14 residues long. Germline V gives CDR1 MDHEN, CDR2 SYDVKM.

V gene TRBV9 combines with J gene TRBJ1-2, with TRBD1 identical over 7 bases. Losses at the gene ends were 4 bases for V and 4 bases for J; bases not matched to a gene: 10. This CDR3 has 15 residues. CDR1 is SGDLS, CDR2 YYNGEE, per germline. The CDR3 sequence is CASSSYDRDVYGYTF. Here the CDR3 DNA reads TGTGCCAGCAGCTCCTACGACAGGGATGTCTATGGCTACACCTTC.

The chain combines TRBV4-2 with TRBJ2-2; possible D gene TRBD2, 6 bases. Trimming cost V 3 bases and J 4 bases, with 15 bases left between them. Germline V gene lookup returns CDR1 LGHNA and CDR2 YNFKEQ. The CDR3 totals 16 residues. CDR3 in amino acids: CASSQGSSALTGELFF. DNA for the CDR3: TGTGCCAGCAGCCAGGGTTCTAGCGCCCTCACCGGGGAGCTGTTTTTT.

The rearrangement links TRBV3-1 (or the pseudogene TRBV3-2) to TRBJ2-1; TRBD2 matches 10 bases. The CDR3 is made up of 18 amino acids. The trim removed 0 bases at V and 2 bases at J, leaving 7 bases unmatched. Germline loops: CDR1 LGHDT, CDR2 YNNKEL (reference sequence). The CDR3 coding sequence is TGTGCCAGCAGCCAAGATAGCTACCTAGCGGGGGCCTACAATGAGCAGTTCTTC. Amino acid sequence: CASSQDSYLAGAYNEQFF.

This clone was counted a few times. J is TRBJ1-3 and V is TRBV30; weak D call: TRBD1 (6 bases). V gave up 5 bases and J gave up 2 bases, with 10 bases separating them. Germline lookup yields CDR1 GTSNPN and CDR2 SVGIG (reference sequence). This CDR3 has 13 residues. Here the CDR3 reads CAWSPGAGNTIYF. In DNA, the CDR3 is TGTGCCTGGTCACCAGGGGCTGGAAACACCATATATTTT.

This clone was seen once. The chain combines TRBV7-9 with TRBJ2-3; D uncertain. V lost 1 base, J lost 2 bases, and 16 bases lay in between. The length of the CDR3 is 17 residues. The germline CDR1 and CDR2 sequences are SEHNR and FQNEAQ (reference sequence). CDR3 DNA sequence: TGTGCCAGCAGCTTAGGAGCAGGATCCACCAACACAGATACGCAGTATTTT. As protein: CASSLGAGSTNTDTQYF. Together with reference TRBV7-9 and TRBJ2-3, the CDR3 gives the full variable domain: DTGVSQNPRHKITKRGQNVTFRCDPISEHNRLYWYRQTLGQGPEFLTYFQNEAQLEKSRLLSDRFSAERPKGSFSTLEIQRTEQGDSAMYLCASSLGAGSTNTDTQYFGPGTRLTVL.

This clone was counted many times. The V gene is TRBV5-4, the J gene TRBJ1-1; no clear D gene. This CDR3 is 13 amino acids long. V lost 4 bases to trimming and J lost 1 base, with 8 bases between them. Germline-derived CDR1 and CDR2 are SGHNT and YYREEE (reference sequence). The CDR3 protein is CASSPFSNTEAFF. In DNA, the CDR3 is TGTGCCAGCAGCCCCTTCTCGAACACTGAAGCTTTCTTT.

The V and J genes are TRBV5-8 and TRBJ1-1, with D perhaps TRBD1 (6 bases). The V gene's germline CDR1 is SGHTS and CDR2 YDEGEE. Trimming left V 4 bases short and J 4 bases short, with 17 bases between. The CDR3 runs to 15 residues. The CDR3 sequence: CASSPAGVRGTEAFF. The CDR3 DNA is TGTGCCAGCAGCCCGGCAGGGGTAAGGGGCACTGAAGCTTTCTTT.